Listed here is a single TCR beta chain. Its antigen is as yet unknown. This sample was taken from a study of cytomegalovirus exposure and HLA in healthy donors. Study results and limitations: Through in vitro validation, three CMV-associated chains were shown to be specific for CMV antigens. Usually a TCR sequence was rare, but some public TCRs were found in many donors.

The V gene lost 6 bases and the J gene lost 4 bases, with 9 bases spanning the gap. Germline V gene data show CDR1 as MNHNS and CDR2 as SASEGT. The CDR3 contains 13 residues. Repertoires were generated with immunoSEQ multiplex PCR, while TCRdb's copy carries only in-frame clones and drops some. The repertoire has a few hundred thousand clones, around 87% of them found once; the top ten carry about 0.36%. The clonotype comes from a woman aged 18 to 35 in good health and CMV-seronegative. Sequences were obtained from PBMCs. The chain uses TRBV6-1 and TRBJ2-2, with a tentative D call TRBD1 (5 bases). The CDR3 is CASRLTVTGELFF. The CDR3 region has the DNA TGTGCCAGCAGACTGACAGTCACCGGGGAGCTGTTTTTT.